Listed below are T cell receptor beta chains from one sample, sequenced in a study of T-cell memory formation after mild COVID-19. TCRdb ran MiXCR on the 5' RACE reads and lists one entry per CDR3 protein. The sample gives hundreds of thousands of distinct CDR3 sequences, about a sixth of which show up once; around 3.7% is in the top ten. Sequencing input: PBMCs or a T cell subset sorted from them (not recorded which). The receptors here all came from a man aged 18 to 30 who had mild COVID-19 (a few samples of this study predate the infection). Cell type and time point are not known. The CDR3 runs from the conserved cysteine through the conserved F or W. D genes are given only for firm matches. Clone size, where shown, is once, few, many, or a class for clones that have expanded.

CDR3 DNA: TGCGCCAGCAGCCCCCCCCCCGCGTGGGAGACCCAGTACTTC
CDR3 protein: CASSPPPAWETQYF
V gene: TRBV5-1
D gene: .
clone size: few
J gene: TRBJ2-5

CDR3 DNA: TGTGCCACCAGTGAGGTGGCGTGGGATGAGCAGTTCTTC
CDR3 protein: CATSEVAWDEQFF
V gene: TRBV24-1
D gene: .
clone size: .
J gene: TRBJ2-1

CDR3 DNA: TGTGCCACCGGGGTAGGGGCGTCCTACAATGAGCAGTTCTTC
CDR3 protein: CATGVGASYNEQFF
V gene: TRBV9
D gene: .
clone size: few
J gene: TRBJ2-1

CDR3 DNA: TGTGCCAGCAGCCGCCGGGACAGCCCTACCGGGGAGCTGTTTTTT
CDR3 protein: CASSRRDSPTGELFF
V gene: TRBV6-2/TRBV6-3
D gene: TRBD1
clone size: few
J gene: TRBJ2-2

CDR3 DNA: TGCAGTGCTACGAGGGGGGGACAAGAGACCCAGTACTTC
CDR3 protein: CSATRGGQETQYF
V gene: TRBV20-1
D gene: .
clone size: .
J gene: TRBJ2-5

CDR3 DNA: TGCGCCAGCAGCCAAGATATCGGGACCCGCCTAGTTGATACGCAGTATTTT
CDR3 protein: CASSQDIGTRLVDTQYF
V gene: TRBV4-3
D gene: .
clone size: .
J gene: TRBJ2-3

CDR3 DNA: TGCGCCAGCAGCGTATCAGGGGGCGGCAATCAGCCCCAGCATTTT
CDR3 protein: CASSVSGGGNQPQHF
V gene: TRBV5-1
D gene: TRBD1
clone size: .
J gene: TRBJ1-5

CDR3 DNA: TGCGCCAGCAGCTACCGACAGGGTCGGAGGAACACTGAAGCTTTCTTT
CDR3 protein: CASSYRQGRRNTEAFF
V gene: TRBV4-1
D gene: TRBD1
clone size: few
J gene: TRBJ1-1

CDR3 DNA: TGTGCCAGCAGCCCGAGGAAGGGGGCGGCCCAGTACTTC
CDR3 protein: CASSPRKGAAQYF
V gene: TRBV7-2
D gene: TRBD1
clone size: few
J gene: TRBJ2-5

CDR3 DNA: TGTGCCAGCTCACCAGGGGCAGAGCAATATGGCTACACCTTC
CDR3 protein: CASSPGAEQYGYTF
V gene: TRBV18
D gene: .
clone size: .
J gene: TRBJ1-2

CDR3 DNA: TGTGCCAGCAGTTACTCGTGGGCAGGGGGAGGACATTTT
CDR3 protein: CASSYSWAGGGHF
V gene: TRBV6-2/TRBV6-3
D gene: TRBD1
clone size: .
J gene: TRBJ1-5

CDR3 DNA: TGTGCCAGCAGCCAAGTCGCATCAAACACTGAAGCTTTCTTT
CDR3 protein: CASSQVASNTEAFF
V gene: TRBV3-1
D gene: .
clone size: many
J gene: TRBJ1-1

CDR3 DNA: TGTGCCAGCAGTGGAAAGCCTTTCTGGGAGGCTTTCTTT
CDR3 protein: CASSGKPFWEAFF
V gene: TRBV27
D gene: .
clone size: .
J gene: TRBJ1-1